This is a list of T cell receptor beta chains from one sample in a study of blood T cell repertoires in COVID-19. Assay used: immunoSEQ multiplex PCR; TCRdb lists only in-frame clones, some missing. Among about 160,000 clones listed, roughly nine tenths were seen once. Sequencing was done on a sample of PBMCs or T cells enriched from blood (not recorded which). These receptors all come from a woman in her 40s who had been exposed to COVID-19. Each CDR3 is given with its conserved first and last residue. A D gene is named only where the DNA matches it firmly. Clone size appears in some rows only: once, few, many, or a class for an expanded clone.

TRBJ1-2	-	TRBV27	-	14	CASSHRETNYGYTF	TGTGCCAGCAGTCACAGGGAAACTAACTATGGCTACACCTTC
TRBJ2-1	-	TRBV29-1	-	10	CSVSGGEQFF	TGCAGCGTCTCTGGAGGTGAGCAGTTCTTC
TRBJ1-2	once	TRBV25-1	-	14	CASSEHPGLDGYTF	TGTGCCAGCAGTGAACATCCGGGACTGGATGGCTACACCTTC
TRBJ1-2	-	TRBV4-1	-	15	CASSTGARGIYGYTF	TGCGCCAGCAGCACCGGGGCCAGGGGCATCTATGGCTACACCTTC
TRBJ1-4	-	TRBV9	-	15	CASSVGLTTNEKLFF	TGTGCCAGCAGCGTAGGGCTGACAACTAATGAAAAACTGTTTTTT
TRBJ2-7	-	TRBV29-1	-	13	CSVEDRGNYEQYF	TGCAGCGTTGAAGATCGAGGGAACTACGAGCAGTACTTC
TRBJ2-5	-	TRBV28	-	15	CASTSGGAGQETQYF	TGTGCCAGCACCTCCGGAGGGGCGGGGCAAGAGACCCAGTACTTC
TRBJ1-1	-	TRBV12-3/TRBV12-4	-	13	CASSGHPNTEAFF	TGTGCCAGCAGTGGACACCCGAACACTGAAGCTTTCTTT
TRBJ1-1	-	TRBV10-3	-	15	CAISEGAGMNTEAFF	TGTGCCATCAGTGAGGGGGCAGGTATGAACACTGAAGCTTTCTTT
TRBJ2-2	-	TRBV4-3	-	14	CASSQVLSPGELFF	TGCGCCAGCAGCCAAGTTTTGAGCCCCGGGGAGCTGTTTTTT
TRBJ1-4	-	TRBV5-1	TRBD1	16	CASSFGGQGAGEKLFF	TGCGCCAGCAGCTTTGGCGGACAGGGGGCAGGCGAAAAACTGTTTTTT
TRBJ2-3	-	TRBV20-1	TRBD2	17	CSASERTSGASTDTQYF	TGCAGTGCTAGTGAAAGGACTAGCGGGGCCAGCACAGATACGCAGTATTTT
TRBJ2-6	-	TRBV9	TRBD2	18	CASSVALAGGEGANVLTF	TGTGCCAGCAGCGTAGCACTAGCGGGGGGCGAGGGGGCCAACGTCCTGACTTTC
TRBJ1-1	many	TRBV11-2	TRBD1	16	CASSPGQGIMNTEAFF	TGTGCCAGCAGCCCAGGACAGGGGATCATGAACACTGAAGCTTTCTTT